This passage covers 7 T cell receptor beta chains from one sample sequenced in a study of blood T cell repertoires in COVID-19. Only in-frame clones appear in the TCRdb table, and some are missing; sequencing was by immunoSEQ multiplex PCR. The sample records 150,000 to 200,000 clones, roughly nine tenths being singletons. The sequencing input was peripheral blood. The receptors stem from a woman aged 55-69 years with COVID-19, enrolled during active disease.

The genes are TRBV30 and TRBJ2-3; 7 nucleotides line up with TRBD1. The CDR3 contains 15 residues. Trimming removed 0 bases from V and 0 bases from J; junction bases left unmatched: 3. In germline, CDR1 is GTSNPN, CDR2 SVGIG (reference sequence). DNA for the CDR3: TGTGCCTGGAGTGTGGGACAGTCGAGCACAGATACGCAGTATTTT. Translating it yields CAWSVGQSSTDTQYF.

This clone has only a few counts. The chain employs TRBV11-3 and TRBJ2-7, with 8 nucleotides matching TRBD2. Germline lookup yields CDR1 SGHNT and CDR2 YENEEA. The CDR3 runs to 15 residues. Germline trimming cut 1 base from V and 0 bases from J; bases unmatched to any gene: 2. The CDR3 loop is CASSLGGTSSYEQYF. The CDR3, as DNA: TGTGCCAGCAGCTTAGGAGGGACTAGCTCCTACGAGCAGTACTTC.

The chain recombines TRBV19 with TRBJ1-6, with D possibly matching TRBD1 (5 bases). The CDR3 has 14 residues. V lost 3 bases and J lost 10, with 13 bases in between. Germline V gene sequence: CDR1 LNHDA, CDR2 SQIVND (reference sequence). CDR3 amino acids: CASSMTVVGSPLHF. The DNA for the CDR3 is TGTGCCAGTAGTATGACAGTGGTCGGCTCACCCCTCCACTTT.

The rearrangement uses TRBV19 and TRBJ2-7; the D gene is possibly TRBD2 (5 bases). This CDR3 has 15 amino acids. Germline loops: CDR1 LNHDA, CDR2 SQIVND (reference sequence). Trimming removed 1 base from V and 0 bases from J, with 10 bases in between. Here the CDR3 DNA reads TGTGCCAGTAGTATAGGAGGGAAGGGCTCCTACGAGCAGTACTTC. Its translation is CASSIGGKGSYEQYF.

The rearrangement links TRBV7-9 to TRBJ2-7; 7 nucleotides align to TRBD1. The CDR3 totals 15 residues. Germline values: CDR1 SEHNR, CDR2 FQNEAQ (reference sequence). Germline trimming cut 2 bases from V and 3 bases from J; bases unmatched to any gene: 7. CDR3 sequence (DNA): TGTGCCAGCAGCTTATACGGGGACAGCTACTACGAGCAGTACTTC. Protein: CASSLYGDSYYEQYF.

The chain carries TRBV7-2 and TRBJ1-2; 7 bases line up with TRBD1. Trimming at V came to 3 bases and at J to 8 bases, leaving 6 bases not matched to a gene. This CDR3 comprises 13 residues. Germline V gives CDR1 SGHTA, CDR2 FQGNSA. This CDR3 is CASSFSGDSGYTF. CDR3 DNA: TGTGCCAGCAGCTTTTCAGGGGACAGCGGCTACACCTTC.

V usage is TRBV6-2 or TRBV6-3 and J usage is TRBJ1-5, with 10 bases aligning to TRBD1. CDR1 MNHEY and CDR2 SVGEGT come from the germline V gene. The junction had 10 bases not matched to a gene; V was cut back by 1 base and J by 1 base. The CDR3 is 19 residues long. The CDR3 sequence is CASSYYLGRTGGSNQPQHF. The CDR3, as DNA: TGTGCCAGCAGTTACTATCTCGGGCGGACAGGGGGAAGCAATCAGCCCCAGCATTTT.